The present entry profiles one T cell receptor beta chain with its context. Its antigen is not identified. This entry belongs to a study of naive and memory T cell subsets. Study-level results: No ground truth validated the naive and memory repertoire findings. Especially in CD8 cells, naive repertoires contained a few larger clonotypes, possibly CD45RA-re-expressing memory cells.

Both TRBC1 and TRBC2 were covered by a beta constant-region primer of two equimolar oligonucleotides. The ligated cDNA underwent four PCR rounds using SP2 and nested alpha and beta constant-region primers. TCRdb analysed the UMI-ligation and nested PCR reads with MiXCR anew, one entry per CDR3 protein. The table includes around 140,000 distinct CDR3 sequences, approximately 24% detected once. Sequenced input: naive CD4+ T cells from blood. The sequence was collected from a human donor in good health.

CDR3 loop: CASSLAGTGGNQPQHF. The CDR3 coding sequence is TGTGCCAGCAGCTTAGCGGGGACAGGGGGCAATCAGCCCCAGCATTTT. V usage is TRBV7-2 and J usage is TRBJ1-5, with TRBD1 matching over 10 bases. Germline CDR1 reads SGHTA; CDR2 reads FQGNSA. The CDR3 sequence is 16 residues long. J lost 2 bases, V lost 0 bases, and 1 base had no gene match.